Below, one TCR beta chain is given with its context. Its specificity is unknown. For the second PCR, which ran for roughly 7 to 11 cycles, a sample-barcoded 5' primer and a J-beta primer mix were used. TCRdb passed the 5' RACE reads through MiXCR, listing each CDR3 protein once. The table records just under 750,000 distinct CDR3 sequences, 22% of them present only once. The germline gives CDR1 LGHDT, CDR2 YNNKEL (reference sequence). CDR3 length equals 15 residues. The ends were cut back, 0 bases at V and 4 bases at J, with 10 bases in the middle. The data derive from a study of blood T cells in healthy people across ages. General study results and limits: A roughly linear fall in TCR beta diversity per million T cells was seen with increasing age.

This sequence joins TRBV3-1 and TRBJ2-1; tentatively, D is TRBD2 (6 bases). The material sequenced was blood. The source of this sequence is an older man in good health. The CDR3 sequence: CASSQDGTGYNEQFF. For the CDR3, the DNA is TGTGCCAGCAGCCAAGACGGGACTGGATACAATGAGCAGTTCTTC.